Included here is one T cell receptor beta chain sequence, with context. Its antigen is not known. The ends lost 2 bases at V and 4 bases at J; junction bases unmatched: 6. Germline CDR1 reads LNHNV; CDR2 reads YYDKDF (reference sequence). This CDR3 contains 15 residues. Overall study findings and caveats: Tumor Treg TCRs overlapped most with tumor naive CD4+ cells.

Full-length variable regions came from constant-region reverse primers plus semi-nested Nested Universal Primer A PCR. TCRdb used MiXCR to reprocess the 5' RACE reads, holding one entry per CDR3 protein. Counted here are some 45,000 distinct CDR3 sequences, around 28% occurring once; the ten biggest clones make up under 2.5%. The sequenced sample was naive CD4+ T cells sorted from blood. Subset meaning: naive CD4+ T cells, CD4+CD45RA+CD25-. This sequence joins TRBV15 and TRBJ1-2, with 8 bases matching TRBD1. This clonotype was obtained from a female donor with breast cancer. The CDR3 sequence: CATSRPSGQVYGYTF. CDR3 nucleotide sequence: TGTGCCACCAGCAGACCCTCGGGACAGGTCTATGGCTACACCTTC.